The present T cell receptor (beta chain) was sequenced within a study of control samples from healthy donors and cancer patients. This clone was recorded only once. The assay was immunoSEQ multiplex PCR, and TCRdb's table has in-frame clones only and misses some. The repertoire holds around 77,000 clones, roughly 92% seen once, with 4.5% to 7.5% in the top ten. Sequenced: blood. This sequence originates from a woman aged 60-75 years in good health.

CDR3 sequence reads: CASSLSWLNEKLFF. The DNA of the CDR3 is TGCGCCAGCAGCTTAAGCTGGCTCAATGAAAAACTGTTTTTT. The V call is TRBV5-1, the J call TRBJ1-4; D remains ambiguous. CDR1 SGHRS and CDR2 YFSETQ come from the germline V gene. The CDR3 has 14 amino acids. Trimming took off 2 bases at V and 5 bases at J, with 10 bases between the two ends.